This T cell receptor (beta chain) is from a study of blood T cell repertoires in COVID-19. Study-level information: Sites in the United States, Italy and Spain provided acute and convalescent COVID-19 samples. PBMCs, B-cell-depleted T cells, or T cells were the source of the cDNA or gDNA that made up the material.

Authors' methods: Amplification from reference gene primers served as the basis for estimated nucleated cell counts. Produced via immunoSEQ multiplex PCR; TCRdb's table is partial and in-frame only. The D gene and trimming were derived from the DNA, and the V and J assignments and clone size from that table. The repertoire has 150,000 or so clones, about 80% of them found once; the top ten carry 4%. The CDR3 is made up of 14 amino acids. The trim removed 10 bases at V and 7 bases at J, leaving 14 bases unmatched. CDR1 is LNHDA, CDR2 SQIVND, per germline (reference sequence). This sequence originates from a woman aged 55-75 years with acute or convalescent COVID-19. The gene calls are TRBV19 and TRBJ2-7, with 9 bases that match TRBD1. Source material: peripheral blood. In nucleotides, the CDR3 is TGTGCCACCATACCGCACAGGGGGCATGGGGAGCAGTACTTC. It codes for CATIPHRGHGEQYF.